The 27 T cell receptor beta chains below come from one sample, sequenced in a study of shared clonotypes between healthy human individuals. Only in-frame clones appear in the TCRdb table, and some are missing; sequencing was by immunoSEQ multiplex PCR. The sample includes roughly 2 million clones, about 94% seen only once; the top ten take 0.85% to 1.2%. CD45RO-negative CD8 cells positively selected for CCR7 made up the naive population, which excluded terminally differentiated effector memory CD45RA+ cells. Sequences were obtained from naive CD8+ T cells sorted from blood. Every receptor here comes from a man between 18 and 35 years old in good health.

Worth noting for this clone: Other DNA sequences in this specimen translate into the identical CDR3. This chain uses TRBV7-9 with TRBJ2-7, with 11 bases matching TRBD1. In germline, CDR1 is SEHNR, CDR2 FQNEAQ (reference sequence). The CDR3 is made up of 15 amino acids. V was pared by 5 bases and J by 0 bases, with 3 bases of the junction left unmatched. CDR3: CASSLGTGGSYEQYF. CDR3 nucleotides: TGTGCCAGCAGCCTCGGGACAGGGGGCTCCTACGAGCAGTACTTC.

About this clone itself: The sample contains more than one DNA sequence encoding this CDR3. CDR3 DNA: TGTGCCAGCAGTTTATTAGCGGGGGACTCCACAGATACGCAGTATTTT. Protein sequence: CASSLLAGDSTDTQYF. This sequence joins TRBV27 and TRBJ2-3; 9 nucleotides line up with TRBD2. Per the germline V gene, CDR1 is MNHEY and CDR2 is SMNVEV (reference sequence). This CDR3 spans 16 amino acids. J lost 2 bases, V lost 1 base, and 4 bases had no gene match.

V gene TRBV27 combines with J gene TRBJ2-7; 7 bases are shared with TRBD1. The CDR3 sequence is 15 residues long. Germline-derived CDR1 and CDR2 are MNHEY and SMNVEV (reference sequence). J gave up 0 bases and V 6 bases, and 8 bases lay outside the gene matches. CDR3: CASRHGTAYSYEQYF. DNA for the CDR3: TGTGCCAGCAGGCATGGGACAGCCTACTCCTACGAGCAGTACTTC.

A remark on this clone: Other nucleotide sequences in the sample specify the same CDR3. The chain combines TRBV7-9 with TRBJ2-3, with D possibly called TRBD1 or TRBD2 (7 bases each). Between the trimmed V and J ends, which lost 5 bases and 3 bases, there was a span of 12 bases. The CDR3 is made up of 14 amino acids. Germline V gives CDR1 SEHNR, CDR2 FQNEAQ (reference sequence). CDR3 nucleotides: TGTGCCAGCAGCCCAGGGGGAGGGACAGATACGCAGTATTTT. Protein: CASSPGGGTDTQYF.

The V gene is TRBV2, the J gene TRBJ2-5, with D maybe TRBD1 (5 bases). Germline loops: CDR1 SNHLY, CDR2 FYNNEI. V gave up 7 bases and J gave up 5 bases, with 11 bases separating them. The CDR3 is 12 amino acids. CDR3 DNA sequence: TGTGCCAGCAATCAGGGATCGGAGACCCAGTACTTC. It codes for CASNQGSETQYF.

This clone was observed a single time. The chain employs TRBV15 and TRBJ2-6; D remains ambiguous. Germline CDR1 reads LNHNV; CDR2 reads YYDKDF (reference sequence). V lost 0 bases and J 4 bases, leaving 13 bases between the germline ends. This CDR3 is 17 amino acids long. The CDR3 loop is CATSREFGLPGANVLTF. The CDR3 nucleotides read TGTGCCACCAGCAGAGAATTCGGATTGCCCGGGGCCAACGTCCTGACTTTC.

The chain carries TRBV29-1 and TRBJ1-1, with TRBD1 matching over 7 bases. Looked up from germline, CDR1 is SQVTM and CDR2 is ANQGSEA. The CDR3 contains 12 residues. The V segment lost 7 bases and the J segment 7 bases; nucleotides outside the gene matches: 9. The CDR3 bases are TGCAGCGCCTCGACAGGGCTAAGTGAAGCTTTCTTT. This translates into CSASTGLSEAFF. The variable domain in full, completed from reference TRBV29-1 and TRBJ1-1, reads SAVISQKPSRDICQRGTSLTIQCQVDSQVTMMFWYRQQPGQSLTLIATANQGSEATYESGFVIDKFPISRPNLTFSTLTVSNMSPEDSSIYLCSASTGLSEAFFGQGTRLTVV.

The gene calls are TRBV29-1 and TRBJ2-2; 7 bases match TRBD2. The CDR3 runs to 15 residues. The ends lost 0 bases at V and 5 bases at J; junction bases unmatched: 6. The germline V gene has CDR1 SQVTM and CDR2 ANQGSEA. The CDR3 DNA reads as TGCAGCGTTGAAGAGGGAGGGGCTGGTACCGGGGAGCTGTTTTTT. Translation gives CSVEEGGAGTGELFF.

The DNA of the CDR3 is TGTGCCAGCAGCTTTGGCGGGAGGGGGTCCTACGAGCAGTACTTC. Translation gives CASSFGGRGSYEQYF. This rearrangement joins TRBV5-6 to TRBJ2-7, with 9 bases aligning to TRBD2. The CDR3 sequence is 15 residues long. The ends lost 2 bases at V and 1 base at J; junction bases unmatched: 4. Germline V gene data show CDR1 as SGHDT and CDR2 as YYEEEE.

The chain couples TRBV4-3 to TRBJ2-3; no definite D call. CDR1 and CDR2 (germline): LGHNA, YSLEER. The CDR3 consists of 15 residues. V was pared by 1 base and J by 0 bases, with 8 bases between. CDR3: CASSQVGFSTDTQYF. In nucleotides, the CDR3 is TGCGCCAGCAGCCAAGTAGGGTTCAGCACAGATACGCAGTATTTT.

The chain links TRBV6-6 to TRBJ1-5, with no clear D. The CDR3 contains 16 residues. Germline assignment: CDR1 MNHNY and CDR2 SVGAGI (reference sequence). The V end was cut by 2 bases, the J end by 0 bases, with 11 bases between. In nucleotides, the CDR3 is TGTGCCAGCAGTTACGGGCCAGGTAATAGCAATCAGCCCCAGCATTTT. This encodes CASSYGPGNSNQPQHF.

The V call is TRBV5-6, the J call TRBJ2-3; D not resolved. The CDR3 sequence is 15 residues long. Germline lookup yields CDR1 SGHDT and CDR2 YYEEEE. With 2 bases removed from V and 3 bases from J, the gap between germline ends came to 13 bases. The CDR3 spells CASSFHPGRTDTQYF. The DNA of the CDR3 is TGTGCCAGCAGCTTTCATCCGGGTCGGACAGATACGCAGTATTTT. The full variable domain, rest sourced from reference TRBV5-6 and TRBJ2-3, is DAGVTQSPTHLIKTRGQQVTLRCSPKSGHDTVSWYQQALGQGPQFIFQYYEEEERQRGNFPDRFSGHQFPNYSSELNVNALLLGDSALYLCASSFHPGRTDTQYFGPGTRLTVL.

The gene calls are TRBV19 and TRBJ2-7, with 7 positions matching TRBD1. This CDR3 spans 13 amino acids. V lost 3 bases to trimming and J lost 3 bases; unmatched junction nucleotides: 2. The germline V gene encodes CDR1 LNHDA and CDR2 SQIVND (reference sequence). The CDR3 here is CASSMTGLYEQYF. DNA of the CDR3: TGTGCCAGTAGTATGACAGGGCTCTACGAGCAGTACTTC.

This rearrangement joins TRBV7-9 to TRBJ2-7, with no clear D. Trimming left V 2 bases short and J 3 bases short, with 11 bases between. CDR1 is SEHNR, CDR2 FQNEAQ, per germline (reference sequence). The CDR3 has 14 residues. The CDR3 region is CASSLTDGNYEQYF. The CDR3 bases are TGTGCCAGCAGCTTAACTGACGGTAACTACGAGCAGTACTTC.

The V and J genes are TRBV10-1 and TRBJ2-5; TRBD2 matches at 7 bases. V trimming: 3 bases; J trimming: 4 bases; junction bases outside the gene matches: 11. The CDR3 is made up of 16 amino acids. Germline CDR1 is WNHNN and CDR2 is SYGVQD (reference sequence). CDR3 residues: CASSDTAGMSSETQYF. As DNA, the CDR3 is TGCGCCAGCAGTGATACAGCGGGAATGTCCTCAGAGACCCAGTACTTC.

CDR3: CASSPLQGAYNEQFF. CDR3 coding DNA: TGTGCCAGCAGTCCCCTACAGGGGGCCTACAATGAGCAGTTCTTC. The chain has TRBV6-6 and TRBJ2-1, with 8 bases identical to TRBD1. The germline CDR1 and CDR2 sequences are MNHNY and SVGAGI (reference sequence). J was trimmed by 2 bases and V by 5 bases; bases with no gene match: 5. CDR3 size: 15 residues.

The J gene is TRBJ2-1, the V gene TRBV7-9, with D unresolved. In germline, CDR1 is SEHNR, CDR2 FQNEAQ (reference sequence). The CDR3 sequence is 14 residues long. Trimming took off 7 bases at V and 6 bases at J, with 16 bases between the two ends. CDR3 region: CASTSSGPLNEQFF. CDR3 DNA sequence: TGTGCCAGCACCTCGTCAGGCCCACTCAATGAGCAGTTCTTC.

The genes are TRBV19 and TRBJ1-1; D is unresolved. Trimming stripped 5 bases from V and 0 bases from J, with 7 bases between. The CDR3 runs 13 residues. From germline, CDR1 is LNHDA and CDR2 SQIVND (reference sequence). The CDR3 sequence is CASSHGLNTEAFF. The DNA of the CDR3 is TGTGCCAGTAGTCATGGGCTGAACACTGAAGCTTTCTTT.

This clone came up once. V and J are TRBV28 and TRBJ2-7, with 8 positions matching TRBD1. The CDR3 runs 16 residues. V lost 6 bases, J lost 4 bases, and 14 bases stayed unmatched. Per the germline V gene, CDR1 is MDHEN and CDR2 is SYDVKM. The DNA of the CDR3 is TGTGCCAGCAGCAACTTCGGACAGGGTCTGGTGTACGAGCAGTACTTC. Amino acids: CASSNFGQGLVYEQYF.

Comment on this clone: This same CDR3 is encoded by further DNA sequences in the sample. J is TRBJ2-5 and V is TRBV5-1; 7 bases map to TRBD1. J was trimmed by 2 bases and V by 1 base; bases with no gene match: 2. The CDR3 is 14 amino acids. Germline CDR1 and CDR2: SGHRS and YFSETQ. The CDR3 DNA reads TGCGCCAGCAGCTTGATGGGACAGCAAGAGACCCAGTACTTC. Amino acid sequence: CASSLMGQQETQYF.

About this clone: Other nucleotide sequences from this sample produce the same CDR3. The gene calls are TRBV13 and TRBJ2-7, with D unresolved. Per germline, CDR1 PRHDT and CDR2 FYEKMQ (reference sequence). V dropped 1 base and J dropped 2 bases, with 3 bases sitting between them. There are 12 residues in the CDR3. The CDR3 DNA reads TGTGCCAGCAGCTTAGACGCCTACGAGCAGTACTTC. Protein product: CASSLDAYEQYF. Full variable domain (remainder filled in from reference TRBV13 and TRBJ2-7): AAGVIQSPRHLIKEKRETATLKCYPIPRHDTVYWYQQGPGQDPQFLISFYEKMQSDKGSIPDRFSAQQFSDYHSELNMSSLELGDSALYFCASSLDAYEQYFGPGTRLTVT.

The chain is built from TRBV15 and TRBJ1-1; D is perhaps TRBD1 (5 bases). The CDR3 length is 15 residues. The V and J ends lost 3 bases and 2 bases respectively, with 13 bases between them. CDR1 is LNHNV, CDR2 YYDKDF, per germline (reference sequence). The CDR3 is CATSSPWGVNTEAFF. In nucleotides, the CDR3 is TGTGCCACCAGCAGCCCTTGGGGGGTAAACACTGAAGCTTTCTTT.

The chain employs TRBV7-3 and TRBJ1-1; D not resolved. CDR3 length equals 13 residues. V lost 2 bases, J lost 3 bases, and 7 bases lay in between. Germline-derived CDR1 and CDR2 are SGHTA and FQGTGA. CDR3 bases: TGTGCCAGCAGCTTAGACAAACACACTGAAGCTTTCTTT. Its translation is CASSLDKHTEAFF.

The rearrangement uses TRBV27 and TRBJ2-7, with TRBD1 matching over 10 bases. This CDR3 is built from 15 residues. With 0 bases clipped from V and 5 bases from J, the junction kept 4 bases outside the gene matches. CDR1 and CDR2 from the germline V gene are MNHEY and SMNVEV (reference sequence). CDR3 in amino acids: CASSLSTGGFHEQYF. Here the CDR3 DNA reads TGTGCCAGCAGTTTATCGACAGGGGGCTTCCACGAGCAGTACTTC.

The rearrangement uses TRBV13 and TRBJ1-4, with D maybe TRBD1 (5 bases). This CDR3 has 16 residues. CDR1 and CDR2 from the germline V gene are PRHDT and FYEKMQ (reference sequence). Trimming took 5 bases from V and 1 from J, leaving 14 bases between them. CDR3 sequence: CASSTTGEGTNEKLFF. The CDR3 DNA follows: TGTGCCAGCAGCACGACGGGGGAGGGAACTAATGAAAAACTGTTTTTT.

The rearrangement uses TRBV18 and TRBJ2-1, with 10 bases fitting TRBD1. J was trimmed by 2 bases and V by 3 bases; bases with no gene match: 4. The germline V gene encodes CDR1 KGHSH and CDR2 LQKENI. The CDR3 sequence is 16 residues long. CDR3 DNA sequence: TGTGCCAGCTCACCCAGGGACAGGGGAACCTACAATGAGCAGTTCTTC. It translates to CASSPRDRGTYNEQFF.

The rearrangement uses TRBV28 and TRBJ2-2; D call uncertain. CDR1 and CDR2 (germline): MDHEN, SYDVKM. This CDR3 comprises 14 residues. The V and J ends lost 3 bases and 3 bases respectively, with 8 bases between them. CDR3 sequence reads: CASSFERYTGELFF. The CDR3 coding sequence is TGTGCCAGCAGTTTTGAGAGATACACCGGGGAGCTGTTTTTT.